The clone carrying this TCR beta chain was seen ten or more times. A second roughly 7 to 12 cycle PCR used barcoded and J-beta primers. TCRdb passed the 5' RACE reads through MiXCR, listing each CDR3 protein once. The sample includes hundreds of thousands of distinct CDR3 sequences, less than 25% of them seen just once. The sample is drawn from a study of blood T cells in healthy people across ages. CDR1 and CDR2 (germline): SGHAT, FQNNGV. Trimming took 2 bases from V and 5 from J; bases not matched to a gene: 6. The CDR3 loop spans 16 amino acids. The same specimen was also included in a second study, on T cells of mothers and their children.

The sample was blood. V gene TRBV11-2 combines with J gene TRBJ2-5; 12 bases map to TRBD2. This sequence originates from a boy younger than 18 in good health. Here the CDR3 reads CASSLYGLAGMETQYF. The CDR3 bases are TGTGCCAGCAGCTTATATGGACTAGCGGGGATGGAGACCCAGTACTTC. The variable domain in full, with the rest retrieved from reference TRBV11-2 and TRBJ2-5, is EAGVAQSPRYKIIEKRQSVAFWCNPISGHATLYWYQQILGQGPKLLIQFQNNGVVDDSQLPKDRFSAERLKGVDSTLKIQPAKLEDSAVYLCASSLYGLAGMETQYFGPGTRLLVL.